The clone carrying this T cell receptor (beta chain) has a handful of counts. The data were obtained in a study of T-cell memory formation after mild COVID-19. Across the whole study: Largely, TCR clusters stayed within a single donor.

Germline loops: CDR1 SQVTM, CDR2 ANQGSEA. There are 14 residues in the CDR3. The ends were cut back, 3 bases at V and 5 bases at J, with 17 bases in the middle. MiXCR was run by TCRdb on the 5' RACE reads, yielding one entry per CDR3 protein. The repertoire holds fewer than 150,000 distinct CDR3 sequences, roughly 6.2% seen once, with approximately 2.1% in the top ten. Source material: PBMCs or a T cell subset sorted from them (not recorded which). This clonotype was sampled from an adult woman who had mild COVID-19 (a few samples of this study predate the infection). Cell type and time point are not known. The chain combines TRBV29-1 with TRBJ2-7; the D is unclear. CDR3 loop: CSVDGGDTLHEQYF. The CDR3 nucleotides are TGCAGCGTTGACGGCGGCGATACCCTCCACGAGCAGTACTTC.